The rows below give T cell receptor beta chains drawn from one sample of a study of blood T cell repertoires in COVID-19. Clones were read by immunoSEQ multiplex PCR, and TCRdb kept only the in-frame ones, dropping some. The table lists about 180,000 clones, 80% to 90% of them singletons, with around 9.9% in the top ten. The sample taken for sequencing was peripheral blood. The source is a human donor with active or convalescent COVID-19. The donor label of this sample is uncertain. Both conserved end residues are part of each CDR3. The order of the fields is D gene, clone size, J gene, V gene, CDR3 DNA, CDR3 protein. D genes are given only for firm matches. The size field is filled for only some rows; it gives once, few, many or a size class.

TRBD2,-,TRBJ2-1,TRBV29-1,TGCAGCGGCGACGGGACACCGGGACTAGCGGGAGGGCATGAGCAGTTCTTC,CSGDGTPGLAGGHEQFF
TRBD2,-,TRBJ2-1,TRBV19,TGTGCCAGTAGTCGGGGGGGGAATGAGCAGTTCTTC,CASSRGGNEQFF
TRBD1,-,TRBJ1-6,TRBV11-2,TGTGCCAGCAGGGGTCCGGGACAGTCGACCCCTCGATCACCCCTCCACTTT,CASRGPGQSTPRSPLHF
-,-,TRBJ1-3,TRBV6-2/TRBV6-3,TGTGCCAGCAGTTACTGGGGCGCCGCGGGAAACACCATATATTTT,CASSYWGAAGNTIYF
-,-,TRBJ1-2,TRBV29-1,TGCAGCGTCCGGACATCTAACTATGGCTACACCTTC,CSVRTSNYGYTF
TRBD1,-,TRBJ2-3,TRBV6-1,TGTGCCAGCAGTGACCGGACAGGGAACACAGATACGCAGTATTTT,CASSDRTGNTDTQYF
-,-,TRBJ1-2,TRBV19,TGTGCCAGTAGTATCGGGGGGGCAACCGATGGCTACACCTTC,CASSIGGATDGYTF
TRBD1,-,TRBJ2-3,TRBV7-9,TGTGCCAGCAGCCAAACGGGACAGGAGGGCACAGATACGCAGTATTTT,CASSQTGQEGTDTQYF
-,-,TRBJ1-1,TRBV3-1/TRBV3-2,TGTGCCAGCAGCCTCCGGGAGACTAACACTGAAGCTTTCTTT,CASSLRETNTEAFF
TRBD1,few,TRBJ2-7,TRBV3-1/TRBV3-2,TGTGCCAGCAGCCACAGAGACAGGGCTGCCTACGAGCAGTACTTC,CASSHRDRAAYEQYF
-,-,TRBJ2-7,TRBV28,TGTGCCAGCAGCCCAGGACTTTCCCCCTACGAGCAGTACTTC,CASSPGLSPYEQYF
-,-,TRBJ1-5,TRBV6-5,TGTGCCAGCTCACAAGGGGCTAACCAGCCCCAGCATTTT,CASSQGANQPQHF
TRBD1,-,TRBJ1-2,TRBV6-5,TGTGCCAGTTCCAGGGGACAGGGAAGCGGTAGCTACACCTTC,CASSRGQGSGSYTF
-,once,TRBJ2-7,TRBV14,TGTGCCAGCAGCTTGGACAGCGCCTACGAGCAGTACTTC,CASSLDSAYEQYF
-,-,TRBJ2-2,TRBV25-1,TGTGCCAGCAAAACGACTTTAGACCCCAGGGGCACCGGGGAGCTGTTTTTT,CASKTTLDPRGTGELFF
TRBD2,-,TRBJ2-7,TRBV6-5,TGTGCCAGCATTCGACTAGCGGGGGACTACGAGCAGTACTTC,CASIRLAGDYEQYF
-,-,TRBJ2-5,TRBV5-6,TGTGCCAGCAGCTGGGGAGGGACAGGAAGGGCGCCCCAGTACTTC,CASSWGGTGRAPQYF
-,-,TRBJ2-7,TRBV11-1,TGTGCCAGCAGCTTGCTAGGCTACGAGCAGTACTTC,CASSLLGYEQYF
-,few,TRBJ1-3,TRBV7-3,TGTGCCAGCAGCTTATCCGCCGGCTCTGGAAACACCATATATTTT,CASSLSAGSGNTIYF
TRBD1,-,TRBJ1-2,TRBV19,TGTGCCAGTAGTAGCCCCCGGACAGGCTATGGCTACACCTTC,CASSSPRTGYGYTF
-,-,TRBJ1-2,TRBV13,TGTGCCAGCAGCTCCTCCTTCGGGGGTGTGTACTATGGCTACACCTTC,CASSSSFGGVYYGYTF
-,once,TRBJ1-5,TRBV2,TGTGCCAGCAGTGGCGCCATATACAATCAGCCCCAGCATTTT,CASSGAIYNQPQHF
TRBD1,-,TRBJ1-2,TRBV4-2,TGTGCCAGCAGCCAAGATACAGGGGGACGGTATGGCTACACCTTC,CASSQDTGGRYGYTF
-,few,TRBJ2-2,TRBV5-1,TGCGCCAGCACTAATAGCGGTAACACCGGGGAGCTGTTTTTT,CASTNSGNTGELFF
-,-,TRBJ2-5,TRBV4-1,TGCGCCAGCAGCCTCGGGGGAGGGACCCAGTACTTC,CASSLGGGTQYF
-,-,TRBJ2-2,TRBV7-9,TGTGCCAGCAGCTCACAGGGAAAGAGCGGGGAGCTGTTTTTT,CASSSQGKSGELFF
-,once,TRBJ2-5,TRBV5-1,TGCGCCAGCAGCTTGTTAGGCGGCAGCCAAGAGACCCAGTACTTC,CASSLLGGSQETQYF
TRBD2,-,TRBJ2-3,TRBV13,TGTGCCAGCAGCTCTAGGTGGGATGGGACGCGGGGGGATACGCAGTATTTT,CASSSRWDGTRGDTQYF
TRBD2,-,TRBJ2-1,TRBV6-2/TRBV6-3,TGTGCCAGCAGTTCGACACTCGGGGGGGCGGGAAATGAGCAGTTCTTC,CASSSTLGGAGNEQFF
TRBD2,-,TRBJ2-7,TRBV29-1,TGCAGCGCCCTGTGGCGGGAGTTGCTGAACGAGCAGTACTTC,CSALWRELLNEQYF
TRBD2,-,TRBJ2-3,TRBV7-8,TGTGCCAGCAGAAAGGGACTAGCGGAGACGTACACAGATACGCAGTATTTT,CASRKGLAETYTDTQYF
TRBD1,-,TRBJ2-3,TRBV9,TGTGCCAGCAGCCCCACAGGGGCCAACACAGATACGCAGTATTTT,CASSPTGANTDTQYF
TRBD2,-,TRBJ2-1,TRBV27,TGTGCCAGCAGTTTAAGGGCTAGCGGGAGGGTGTGGAATGAGCAGTTCTTC,CASSLRASGRVWNEQFF
TRBD1,-,TRBJ1-4,TRBV4-3,TGCGCCAGCAGCCAAGATGACAGGGATAATGAAAAACTGTTTTTT,CASSQDDRDNEKLFF
TRBD2,-,TRBJ2-5,TRBV5-1,TGCGCCAGCAACTTGAGACTAGCGGGAGGCCTTCAAGAGACCCAGTACTTC,CASNLRLAGGLQETQYF
-,-,TRBJ1-5,TRBV3-1/TRBV3-2,TGTGCCAGCAGCCAACACAATAATCAGCCCCAGCATTTT,CASSQHNNQPQHF
TRBD1,-,TRBJ1-1,TRBV5-1,TGCGCCAGCAGCCCTTCCGGGACAGGGAACACTGAAGCTTTCTTT,CASSPSGTGNTEAFF
-,once,TRBJ1-1,TRBV18,TGTGCCAGCTCACCACCGGGAGGAAACACTGAAGCTTTCTTT,CASSPPGGNTEAFF
TRBD2,-,TRBJ2-1,TRBV11-3,TGTGCCAGCAGCCCTAGCGGGGCTGGTGGGGATGAGCAGTTCTTC,CASSPSGAGGDEQFF
TRBD2,-,TRBJ2-1,TRBV28,TGTGCCAGCACCTATTACGGGGGGTCCTACAATGAGCAGTTCTTC,CASTYYGGSYNEQFF
TRBD1,-,TRBJ1-3,TRBV12-3/TRBV12-4,TGTGCCGCGGACAGGGGGACTGGAAACACCATATATTTT,CAADRGTGNTIYF
-,-,TRBJ2-1,TRBV7-9,TGTGCCAGCAGCTTAGGTGCGGAACTGAAGTTCTTC,CASSLGAELKFF
TRBD2,-,TRBJ2-2,TRBV3-1/TRBV3-2,TGTGCCAGCAGCCCATTCGGACTAGCGGGTACCGGGGAGCTGTTTTTT,CASSPFGLAGTGELFF
-,-,TRBJ2-1,TRBV27,TGTGCCAGCAGTTTATCTGGACTTCCATACAATGAGCAGTTCTTC,CASSLSGLPYNEQFF
TRBD1,once,TRBJ1-2,TRBV10-3,TGTGCCATCAGTGTCCGAACGGGTGTAGGACAGGGGTATTACTATGGCTACACCTTC,CAISVRTGVGQGYYYGYTF
-,-,TRBJ1-1,TRBV11-3,TGTGCCAGCAGCTTAGTTGGCCTGAACACTGAAGCTTTCTTT,CASSLVGLNTEAFF
-,-,TRBJ2-7,TRBV4-3,TGCGCCAGCAGCCAATGGAGGGCCGCAGGGTACGAGCAGTACTTC,CASSQWRAAGYEQYF
TRBD2,-,TRBJ2-1,TRBV7-8,TGTGCCAGCAGCCGTAGCGGGAGCTTCTACAATGAGCAGTTCTTC,CASSRSGSFYNEQFF
-,-,TRBJ1-5,TRBV4-2,TGTGCCAGCAGCCAAGATGGAGGGGCTAGCAATCAGCCCCAGCATTTT,CASSQDGGASNQPQHF
TRBD1,-,TRBJ1-1,TRBV7-2,TGTGCCAGCAGCTTAGGGGACAGGGGCACTGAAGCTTTCTTT,CASSLGDRGTEAFF
-,-,TRBJ1-5,TRBV28,TGTGCCAGCAGCCTTCTTCTAGGGGCTCAGCCCCAGCATTTT,CASSLLLGAQPQHF
-,-,TRBJ2-1,TRBV6-2/TRBV6-3,TGTGCCAGCAGTCCCGTTGTGGGGGGGCCCAACAATGAGCAGTTCTTC,CASSPVVGGPNNEQFF
TRBD2,-,TRBJ2-3,TRBV15,TGTGCCACCAGCAGAGCGCCGGCTAGCGGGAGAACAGATACGCAGTATTTT,CATSRAPASGRTDTQYF